This section outlines one T cell receptor (beta chain) sequence together with its context. Its cognate antigen is unknown. The data were obtained in a study of T cells in localized non-small cell lung cancer. Profiled with immunoSEQ multiplex PCR; TCRdb holds only in-frame clones, not every one. The table includes tens of thousands of clones, roughly 79% detected once. V shed 3 bases and J 3 bases; nucleotides not matched to a gene: 5. The CDR3 totals 16 residues. Germline CDR1 and CDR2: ENHRY and SYGVKD. Study results and caveats: A median of about 50 clones ranked among the top 100 in tumor appeared in adjacent lung. Measurement of T cell clonality placed uninvolved adjacent lung highest, above the level in tumor. Elevated blood T cell density was associated with longer overall survival.

J is TRBJ2-2 and V is TRBV10-3; 9 bases fit TRBD2. The clonotype was recovered from a man aged 35 to 70 with stage II lung adenocarcinoma. The specimen comprised PBMCs, sampled before any cancer treatment. This chain's CDR3 is CAISERGRADTGELFF. In nucleotides, the CDR3 is TGTGCCATCAGTGAACGCGGGAGGGCCGACACCGGGGAGCTGTTTTTT.